This entry describes one TCR beta chain. Here immunoSEQ multiplex PCR was the method, and the copy in TCRdb shows in-frame clones only, minus some. The data hold more than 110,000 clones, with approximately 90% observed a single time. This entry is derived from a study of control samples from healthy donors and cancer patients. Germline CDR1 reads LNHDA; CDR2 reads SQIVND (reference sequence). V was pared by 0 bases and J by 4 bases, with 11 bases of the junction left unmatched. This CDR3 is 18 amino acids long. The material sequenced was blood. The clonotype was recovered from a woman aged 30 to 39 in good health. This chain links TRBV19 with TRBJ2-1; 8 bases fit TRBD2. CDR3 residues: CASSIDLVSAGGYNEQFF. In DNA, the CDR3 is TGTGCCAGTAGTATAGATCTGGTGTCGGCGGGAGGTTACAATGAGCAGTTCTTC.